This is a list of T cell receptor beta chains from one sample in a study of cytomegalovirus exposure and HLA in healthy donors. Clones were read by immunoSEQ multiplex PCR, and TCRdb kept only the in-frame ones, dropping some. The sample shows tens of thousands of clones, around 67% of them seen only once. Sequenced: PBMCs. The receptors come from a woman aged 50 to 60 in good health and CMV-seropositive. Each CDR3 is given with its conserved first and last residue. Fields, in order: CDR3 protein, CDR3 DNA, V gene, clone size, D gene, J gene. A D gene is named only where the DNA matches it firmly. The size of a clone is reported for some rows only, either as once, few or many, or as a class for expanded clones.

CASSIPGGRADTQYF	TGTGCCAGTAGCATCCCGGGGGGGAGGGCAGATACGCAGTATTTT	TRBV19	-	TRBD2	TRBJ2-3
CASSLAGGTEAFF	TGTGCCAGCAGTTTGGCAGGGGGCACTGAAGCTTTCTTT	TRBV28	-	TRBD1	TRBJ1-1
CASSFTGGDEKLFF	TGTGCCAGCAGCTTTACAGGGGGGGATGAAAAACTGTTTTTT	TRBV5-4	-	TRBD1	TRBJ1-4
CASSLSPETGNYGYTF	TGTGCCAGCAGCTTAAGTCCAGAGACAGGGAACTATGGCTACACCTTC	TRBV7-3	-	TRBD1	TRBJ1-2
CARSPPIGQGANYGYTF	TGTGCCAGAAGCCCCCCCATTGGACAGGGAGCTAACTATGGCTACACCTTC	TRBV5-3	few	TRBD1	TRBJ1-2
CASSSRIVTPLHF	TGTGCCAGCAGTTCGCGAATCGTGACACCCCTCCACTTT	TRBV6-5	-	-	TRBJ1-6
CASSSVGQGNSPLHF	-	TRBV5-1	-	-	TRBJ1-6
CASSLLGLGGSADTQYF	TGTGCCAGCAGTCTCCTAGGACTAGGGGGATCGGCAGATACGCAGTATTTT	TRBV28	-	-	TRBJ2-3
CASRAGGLETQYF	TGTGCCAGCAGAGCGGGGGGGCTGGAGACCCAGTACTTC	TRBV28	once	TRBD2	TRBJ2-5
CASSHWTDRTGELFF	TGTGCCAGCAGCCACTGGACAGACCGAACCGGGGAGCTGTTTTTT	TRBV7-6	-	-	TRBJ2-2
CASSAHSIESEQYF	TGTGCCAGCAGCGCTCACTCGATTGAAAGTGAGCAGTACTTC	TRBV9	-	-	TRBJ2-7
CASSEDRGIHNEQFF	TGTGCCAGCAGTGAAGACAGGGGTATACACAATGAGCAGTTCTTC	TRBV6-1	-	TRBD1	TRBJ2-1
CASLQYGSSGNTIYF	TGTGCCAGCCTCCAATATGGGAGCTCTGGAAACACCATATATTTT	TRBV7-2	-	-	TRBJ1-3
CASSIQSGGFFEQYF	TGTGCCAGTAGTATACAGAGCGGGGGATTTTTCGAGCAGTACTTC	TRBV19	-	TRBD2	TRBJ2-7
CAISAGQTTYEQYF	TGTGCCATCAGTGCGGGACAGACAACCTACGAGCAGTACTTC	TRBV10-3	-	TRBD1	TRBJ2-7
CASSEAPNSPLHF	TGTGCCAGCTCAGAGGCCCCTAATTCACCCCTCCACTTT	TRBV18	-	-	TRBJ1-6
CASSLGTPRRLYGYTF	TGTGCCAGCAGCCTCGGGACACCGAGACGACTTTATGGCTACACCTTC	TRBV5-6	few	-	TRBJ1-2
CASSETGEMGQPQHF	TGTGCCAGTAGCGAGACAGGGGAGATGGGACAGCCCCAGCATTTT	TRBV19	-	TRBD1	TRBJ1-5
CASSSQGARYEQYF	TGTGCCAGCAGCTCACAGGGGGCACGGTACGAGCAGTACTTC	TRBV5-4	-	TRBD1	TRBJ2-7
CASSLWPGDTDLSGANVLTF	TGCGCCAGCAGCTTGTGGCCCGGGGACACCGACCTCTCTGGGGCCAACGTCCTGACTTTC	TRBV5-1	-	-	TRBJ2-6
CAIAPSGVNTGELFF	TGTGCCATAGCCCCTAGCGGGGTGAACACCGGGGAGCTGTTTTTT	TRBV19	once	TRBD2	TRBJ2-2
CASSSGQGTRYGYTF	TGTGCCAGCAGCTCGGGACAGGGGACCCGGTATGGCTACACCTTC	TRBV7-9	-	TRBD1	TRBJ1-2
CASSVARTGGYGYTF	TGTGCCAGCAGCGTAGCTAGGACAGGGGGCTATGGCTACACCTTC	TRBV9	-	TRBD1	TRBJ1-2
CASSIEGYNYGYTF	TGTGCCAGCAGCATTGAGGGTTATAACTATGGCTACACCTTC	TRBV21-1	few	-	TRBJ1-2
CASSPGTLYSNQPQHF	TGTGCCAGCTCACCCGGGACACTCTATAGCAATCAGCCCCAGCATTTT	TRBV18	-	-	TRBJ1-5
CASSHKQGIAAYYGYTF	TGTGCCAGCAGCCACAAACAGGGCATAGCCGCTTATTATGGCTACACCTTC	TRBV13	medium-sized	-	TRBJ1-2
CASSPRGETEAFF	TGTGCCAGCTCACCAAGGGGCGAAACTGAAGCTTTCTTT	TRBV18	-	-	TRBJ1-1
CASSFADRESDTQYF	TGTGCCAGCAGCTTCGCGGACAGGGAATCAGATACGCAGTATTTT	TRBV11-2	-	TRBD1	TRBJ2-3
CASSGGGSTRVTQYF	TGTGCCAGCAGTGGAGGGGGTTCTACCAGAGTAACCCAGTACTTC	TRBV2	-	-	TRBJ2-5
CASSSTWGHTGELFF	TGTGCCAGCAGCTCGACATGGGGGCACACCGGGGAGCTGTTTTTT	TRBV11-3	few	-	TRBJ2-2
CASSPEEGAAEKLFF	TGTGCCAGCAGCCCAGAGGAGGGGGCGGCGGAAAAACTGTTTTTT	TRBV9	few	TRBD1	TRBJ1-4
CASVSTGREKLFF	TGTGCCAGCGTCTCTACAGGGCGCGAAAAACTGTTTTTT	TRBV28	-	-	TRBJ1-4
CASKLGGADEKLFF	TGCGCCAGCAAACTCGGGGGGGCGGATGAAAAACTGTTTTTT	TRBV5-1	-	-	TRBJ1-4
CASSLTDTGELFF	TGTGCCAGCAGTTTAACGGACACCGGGGAGCTGTTTTTT	TRBV28	-	-	TRBJ2-2
CASQGSGSNYGYTF	TGTGCCAGTCAGGGGTCAGGGTCTAACTATGGCTACACCTTC	TRBV19	few	-	TRBJ1-2
CASSLAVGELFF	TGTGCCAGCAGCTTAGCGGTCGGGGAGCTGTTTTTT	TRBV11-2	-	-	TRBJ2-2
CAFQQGRLPTNYGYTF	TGTGCCTTCCAGCAGGGGCGCTTACCAACTAACTATGGCTACACCTTC	TRBV30	-	-	TRBJ1-2